This TCR beta chain was recorded in a study of cytomegalovirus exposure and HLA in healthy donors. Trimming pared 4 bases from V and 10 bases from J, leaving 12 bases between. This CDR3 spans 13 amino acids. Germline loops: CDR1 SGDLS, CDR2 YYNGEE. The PCR made use of 60 Vbeta and 13 Jbeta primers. Profiled with immunoSEQ multiplex PCR; TCRdb holds only in-frame clones, not every one. This table holds 100,000 to 150,000 clones, roughly 71% found once. The origin of this receptor is a woman in her 50s in good health and CMV-seropositive. The sample consisted of PBMCs. This chain uses TRBV9 with TRBJ1-6, with a possible D match to TRBD1 (6 bases). The CDR3 coding sequence is TGTGCCAGCAGCAGGGGGGAGGGATCACCCCTCCACTTT. As protein: CASSRGEGSPLHF.